The 22 T cell receptor beta chains listed next were all sequenced from one sample in a study of identical twins. TCRdb fed the 5' RACE reads into MiXCR, producing one record per CDR3 protein. Of 300,000 to 350,000 distinct CDR3 sequences in the sample, roughly an eighth are singletons; the top ten hold roughly 7.8%. The sample also formed part of further work on yellow fever vaccine responses in identical twins.

The sample consisted of CD8+ T cells sorted from blood. The receptors shown here come from a woman aged 18-35 years in good health.

J is TRBJ1-1 and V is TRBV7-9; possible D gene TRBD1, 5 bases. This CDR3 is built from 14 residues. Germline CDR1 and CDR2: SEHNR and FQNEAQ (reference sequence). V was pared by 7 bases and J by 6 bases, with 18 bases between. CDR3 in amino acids: CASKFVGGPPEAFF. DNA for the CDR3: TGTGCCAGCAAATTTGTTGGGGGTCCACCTGAAGCTTTCTTT.

This rearrangement joins TRBV9 to TRBJ2-3; the D is unclear. V was trimmed by 3 bases and J by 0 bases, leaving 11 bases between them. Per the germline V gene, CDR1 is SGDLS and CDR2 is YYNGEE. The CDR3 runs 15 residues. The CDR3 bases are TGTGCCAGCAGCGCCTACTCGGTGAGCACAGATACGCAGTATTTT. Translating gives CASSAYSVSTDTQYF.

This clonotype was seen a handful of times. The chain employs TRBV5-1 and TRBJ2-5, with TRBD2 identical over 9 bases. V was clipped by 6 bases and J by 1 base; unmatched bases: 10. This CDR3 spans 16 amino acids. The V gene's germline CDR1 is SGHRS and CDR2 YFSETQ. The CDR3: CASTKGVAGVQETQYF. Here the CDR3 DNA reads TGCGCCAGCACCAAGGGGGTAGCGGGGGTCCAAGAGACCCAGTACTTC.

This clonotype was found a few times. The gene calls are TRBV7-9 and TRBJ1-6; D is uncertain. Germline V gene sequence: CDR1 SEHNR, CDR2 FQNEAQ (reference sequence). The germline V and J ends were trimmed by 2 bases and 7 bases, with 3 bases remaining between them. This CDR3 is 12 amino acids long. In DNA, the CDR3 is TGTGCCAGCAGCTTAATGAATTCACCCCTCCACTTT. It specifies CASSLMNSPLHF.

The rearrangement joins TRBV6-4 to TRBJ2-2; D not certain. The CDR3 runs to 14 residues. V shed 2 bases and J shed 6 bases, with 10 bases lying between them. Germline CDR1 is MRHNA and CDR2 is SNTAGT. CDR3 in amino acids: CASSDASAAGELFF. The DNA for the CDR3 is TGTGCCAGCAGTGACGCAAGTGCTGCCGGGGAGCTGTTTTTT.

This clonotype came up a few times. The V gene is TRBV4-2, the J gene TRBJ2-5, with 7 bases lining up with TRBD1. The CDR3 spans 16 residues. Germline V lookup: CDR1 LGHNA, CDR2 YNFKEQ. V gave up 2 bases and J gave up 1 base; unmatched junction bases: 7. The CDR3 sequence: CASSQRDRELQETQYF. In nucleotides, the CDR3 is TGTGCCAGCAGCCAAAGAGACAGGGAACTCCAAGAGACCCAGTACTTC.

This clonotype was picked up many times. The chain carries TRBV9 and TRBJ2-3, with 9 bases matching TRBD1. The V gene end was trimmed by 3 bases and the J gene end by 3 bases; junction bases not matched to a gene: 5. This CDR3 comprises 15 residues. The germline V gene has CDR1 SGDLS and CDR2 YYNGEE. The CDR3 bases are TGTGCCAGCAGCGCCTGGGACAGGGCAACAGATACGCAGTATTTT. Protein sequence: CASSAWDRATDTQYF.

The chain uses TRBV4-1 and TRBJ2-7; either TRBD1 or TRBD2 may fit D (6 bases each). V was trimmed by 1 base and J by 0 bases, leaving 19 bases between them. The CDR3 extends over 18 amino acids. Per the germline V gene, CDR1 is MGHRA and CDR2 is YSYEKL. The DNA of the CDR3 is TGCGCCAGCAGCCAAGTATTTCGGAGGGGGACCGCCTCCTACGAGCAGTACGTC. Translating gives CASSQVFRRGTASYEQYV.

The chain links TRBV27 to TRBJ1-1; 9 bases match TRBD1. V shed 5 bases, J shed 4 bases, and the junction held 2 bases outside the gene matches. The CDR3 is made up of 13 amino acids. Germline CDR1 MNHEY, CDR2 SMNVEV (reference sequence). CDR3 nucleotides: TGTGCCAGCAGTAAACAGGGGGCCACTGAAGCTTTCTTT. It encodes CASSKQGATEAFF.

This clonotype turned up a few times. This rearrangement joins TRBV29-1 to TRBJ2-1, with D hard to call. The CDR3 extends over 10 amino acids. Germline V gene data show CDR1 as SQVTM and CDR2 as ANQGSEA. V shed 3 bases and J shed 8 bases, with 5 bases lying between them. The CDR3 nucleotides read TGCAGCGTTGATGAATATGAGCAGTTCTTC. This gives the protein CSVDEYEQFF.

The chain couples TRBV5-1 to TRBJ2-1, with 8 bases that match TRBD2. The CDR3 is made up of 16 amino acids. V was clipped by 2 bases and J by 0 bases; unmatched bases: 4. Germline-derived CDR1 and CDR2 are SGHRS and YFSETQ. The CDR3 sequence is CASSFESGSSYNEQFF. The CDR3 DNA is TGCGCCAGCAGCTTTGAGAGCGGGAGCTCCTACAATGAGCAGTTCTTC.

The chain carries TRBV7-9 and TRBJ2-2; TRBD2 might be the D (5 bases). The CDR3 has 16 residues. V gave up 5 bases and J gave up 2 bases, with 15 bases separating them. Looked up from germline, CDR1 is SEHNR and CDR2 is FQNEAQ (reference sequence). The CDR3 coding sequence is TGTGCCAGCAGCGATATGGACTGGATTAACACCGGGGAGCTGTTTTTT. Translating gives CASSDMDWINTGELFF.

The sample holds a few counts of this clonotype. The CDR3 region has the DNA TGTGCCAGCAGTTACCACATACAGGGAATGAACACTGAAGCTTTCTTT. This codes for CASSYHIQGMNTEAFF. The gene calls are TRBV6-2 or TRBV6-3 and TRBJ1-1; possible D gene TRBD1, 6 bases. The length of the CDR3 is 16 residues. Germline loops: CDR1 MNHEY, CDR2 SVGEGT. V gave up 2 bases and J gave up 0 bases, with 13 bases separating them.

The chain combines TRBV20-1 with TRBJ2-3; 9 bases match TRBD1. With 5 bases clipped from V and 3 bases from J, the junction kept 9 bases outside the gene matches. Germline lookup yields CDR1 DFQATT and CDR2 SNEGSKA (reference sequence). The length of the CDR3 is 15 residues. Written as DNA, the CDR3 is TGCAGTGCTGAGGGGGTCGGACAGGGGACAGATACGCAGTATTTT. Translation gives CSAEGVGQGTDTQYF.

Only a few counts were recorded for this clonotype. The chain recombines TRBV7-3 with TRBJ2-6; D is ambiguous. V was pared by 1 base and J by 2 bases, with 9 bases between. The germline V gene has CDR1 SGHTA and CDR2 FQGTGA. The CDR3 is 16 amino acids. DNA of the CDR3: TGTGCCAGCAGCTTAATGGGTCTCCCTGGGGCCAACGTCCTGACTTTC. Encoded protein: CASSLMGLPGANVLTF. Full variable domain (missing parts from reference TRBV7-3 and TRBJ2-6): GAGVSQTPSNKVTEKGKYVELRCDPISGHTALYWYRQSLGQGPEFLIYFQGTGAADDSGLPNDRFFAVRPEGSVSTLKIQRTERGDSAVYLCASSLMGLPGANVLTFGAGSRLTVL.

The chain uses TRBV4-2 and TRBJ2-1; 7 nucleotides align to TRBD1. V gave up 0 bases and J gave up 4 bases; unmatched junction bases: 9. The germline V gene encodes CDR1 LGHNA and CDR2 YNFKEQ. The CDR3 runs 17 residues. In nucleotides, the CDR3 is TGTGCCAGCAGCCAAGACGTCGGACCAGGGGGATACAATGAGCAGTTCTTC. It translates to CASSQDVGPGGYNEQFF.

The J gene is TRBJ2-1, the V gene TRBV11-2, with 9 bases identical to TRBD1. The CDR3 spans 15 residues. CDR1 and CDR2 from the germline V gene are SGHAT and FQNNGV. V gave up 8 bases and J gave up 1 base; unmatched junction bases: 6. CDR3 sequence: CASVPGQGSYNEQFF. The CDR3 DNA follows: TGTGCCAGCGTCCCCGGACAGGGGTCCTACAATGAGCAGTTCTTC.

This clonotype has just a few counts. The rearrangement joins TRBV2 to TRBJ2-7; D is unclear. Germline CDR1 reads SNHLY; CDR2 reads FYNNEI. V was trimmed by 4 bases and J by 2 bases, leaving 9 bases between them. The CDR3 is 13 residues long. Written as DNA, the CDR3 is TGTGCCAGCAGTGGGGTAGGGACCTACGAGCAGTACTTC. It yields the protein CASSGVGTYEQYF.

This chain links TRBV7-9 with TRBJ2-2, with D perhaps matching TRBD1 or TRBD2 (5 bases each). The CDR3 sequence is 16 residues long. Germline loops: CDR1 SEHNR, CDR2 FQNEAQ (reference sequence). The V end was cut by 0 bases, the J end by 5 bases, with 13 bases between. CDR3 DNA sequence: TGTGCCAGCAGCTTAGCGCTTCAGGGCGGGACCGGGGAGCTGTTTTTT. Translation gives CASSLALQGGTGELFF.

V is TRBV12-3 or TRBV12-4 and J is TRBJ2-7; D unresolved. V dropped 5 bases and J dropped 3 bases, with 11 bases sitting between them. This CDR3 contains 13 residues. The CDR3: CASSLYPLYEQYF. The CDR3 region has the DNA TGTGCCAGCAGTCTTTACCCCCTCTACGAGCAGTACTTC.

There are a few counts of this clonotype. The chain links TRBV4-2 to TRBJ2-7; TRBD2 aligns across 10 bases. The CDR3 sequence is 16 residues long. CDR1 and CDR2 (germline): LGHNA, YNFKEQ. The J segment lost 2 bases and the V segment lost 1 base, leaving 5 bases of the junction unmatched. The CDR3 DNA sequence: TGTGCCAGCAGCCAAGGGACTAGCGGTTCTCCCTACGAGCAGTACTTC. This gives the protein CASSQGTSGSPYEQYF.

This clonotype was seen repeatedly, ten times or more. V is TRBV11-2 and J is TRBJ2-3, with D tentatively TRBD2 (6 bases). CDR1 is SGHAT, CDR2 FQNNGV, per germline. Trimming cost V 5 bases and J 5 bases, with 8 bases left between them. The CDR3 covers 12 residues. CDR3 amino acids: CASSAEGDTQYF. The CDR3 DNA is TGTGCCAGCAGCGCGGAGGGAGATACGCAGTATTTT.